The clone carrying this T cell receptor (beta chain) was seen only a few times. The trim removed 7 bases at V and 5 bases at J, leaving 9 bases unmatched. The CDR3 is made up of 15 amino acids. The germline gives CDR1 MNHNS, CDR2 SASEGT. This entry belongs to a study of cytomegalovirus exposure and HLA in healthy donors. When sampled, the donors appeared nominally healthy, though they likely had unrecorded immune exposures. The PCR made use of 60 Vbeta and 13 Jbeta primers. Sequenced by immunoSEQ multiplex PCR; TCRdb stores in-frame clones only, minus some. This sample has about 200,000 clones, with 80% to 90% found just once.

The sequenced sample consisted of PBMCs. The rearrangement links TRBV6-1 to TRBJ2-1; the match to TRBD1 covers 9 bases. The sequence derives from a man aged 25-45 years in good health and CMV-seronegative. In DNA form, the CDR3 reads TGTGCCAGCAACCCAACGACAGGGGGGCACAATGAGCAGTTCTTC. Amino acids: CASNPTTGGHNEQFF.